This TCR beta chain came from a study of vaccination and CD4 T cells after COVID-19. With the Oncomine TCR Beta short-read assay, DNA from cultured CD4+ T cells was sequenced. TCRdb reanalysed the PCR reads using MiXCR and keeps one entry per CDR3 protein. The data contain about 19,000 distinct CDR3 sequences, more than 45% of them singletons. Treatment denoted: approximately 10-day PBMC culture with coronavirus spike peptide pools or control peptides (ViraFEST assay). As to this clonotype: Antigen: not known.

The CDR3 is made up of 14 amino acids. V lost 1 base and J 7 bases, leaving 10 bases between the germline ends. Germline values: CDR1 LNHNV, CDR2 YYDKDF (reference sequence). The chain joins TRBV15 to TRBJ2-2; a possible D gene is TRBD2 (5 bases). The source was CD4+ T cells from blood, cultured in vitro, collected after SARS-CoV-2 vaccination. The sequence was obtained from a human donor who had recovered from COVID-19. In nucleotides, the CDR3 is TGTGCCACCAGCAGAGCTACTAGGAGCGGGGAGCTGTTTTTT. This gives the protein CATSRATRSGELFF.